This T cell receptor (beta chain) was recorded in a study of blood T cell repertoires in COVID-19. Germline V lookup: CDR1 WNHNN, CDR2 SYGVQD (reference sequence). Trimming pared 6 bases from V and 3 bases from J, leaving 13 bases between. The CDR3 is 14 residues long. Only in-frame clones appear in the TCRdb table, and some are missing; sequencing was by immunoSEQ multiplex PCR. Of a few hundred thousand clones in the sample, around 91% were seen once. This chain uses TRBV10-1 with TRBJ2-3, with D perhaps TRBD2 (6 bases). What was sequenced was PBMCs or T cells enriched from blood (not recorded which). This TCR derives from a woman in her late teens or twenties who had recovered from COVID-19. The CDR3 coding sequence is TGCGCCAGCAGCGGGGGTCTATCTACAGATACGCAGTATTTT. It is translated as CASSGGLSTDTQYF.